Sequencing of this TCR beta chain was carried out in a study of OX40 agonist ivuxolimab in advanced cancers. Study-level points and caveats: Fewer expanded clones were found on average in CD4+ than in CD8+ T cells. The CD4+ and CD8+ T cells in the blood had expanded clonally by week 6 at 0.1 to 3.0 mg/kg.

This CDR3 spans 16 amino acids. Germline assignment: CDR1 MNHEY and CDR2 SMNVEV (reference sequence). After removal of 5 bases from V and 4 bases from J, the junction contained 9 bases not matched to a gene. Notes on this clone: Its antigen is not identified.

The data were produced by immunoSEQ multiplex PCR, yet TCRdb's version contains in-frame clones alone and is incomplete. The table records tens of thousands of clones, about 90% of them present only once. The sequencing here drew on CD4+ or CD8+ T cells sorted from blood, taken in a trial of the OX40 agonist ivuxolimab. The rearrangement uses TRBV27 and TRBJ2-2, with 8 bases identical to TRBD1. The receptor was derived from an adult with an advanced solid tumor such as melanoma, head and neck, liver or kidney cancer. The CDR3 loop is CASSPSTGDFTGELFF. CDR3 in DNA: TGTGCCAGCAGTCCTTCGACAGGGGACTTCACCGGGGAGCTGTTTTTT.